The entry below describes one T cell receptor (beta chain). Its cognate antigen is unknown. The data originate from a study of T cell repertoires in cytomegalovirus infection. Study-level information: Evidence of both CMV infection and a matching HLA type came from public TCR beta signatures.

Trimming took 6 bases from V and 4 from J, leaving 13 bases between them. Germline values: CDR1 MNHEY, CDR2 SVGEGT. The CDR3 is 14 residues long. Findings of the study overall: HLA-C-restricted, CMV-specific TCR beta clonotypes were dominant ex vivo. Carriers of CMV plus the relevant HLA were identified by cumulative public TCR beta family frequency.

In TCRdb, the reads were re-called with MiXCR into one record per CDR3 protein. This table has some 230,000 distinct CDR3 sequences, roughly 20% appearing once. Sequencing was performed on CD8+ T cells from PBMCs. V usage is TRBV6-2 or TRBV6-3 and J usage is TRBJ2-1; possibly TRBD2 for D (5 bases). This clonotype originated in a human donor in good health (CMV status not recorded). Some clones in this sample may be carry-over from other donors' samples. The CDR3 nucleotides are TGTGCCAGCAGCGTGGTAGCGCCTTACAATGAGCAGTTCTTC. Protein product: CASSVVAPYNEQFF.